This T cell receptor (beta chain) comes out of a study of OX40 agonist ivuxolimab in advanced cancers. Overall study: Dose-escalation subjects each had hepatocellular carcinoma, melanoma, renal cell or head and neck cancer. Two cutaneous melanoma patients and one hepatocellular carcinoma patient, three in all, had partial responses. Study findings and constraints: By week 6 at 0.1 to 3.0 mg/kg, blood CD4+ and CD8+ T cells had expanded clonally. Some patients without response likewise showed low normalized clonal expansion.

There are a few counts of this clone. Its specificity is unknown. V shed 4 bases and J shed 3 bases, with 15 bases lying between them. The CDR3 runs to 15 residues. Method: immunoSEQ multiplex PCR; TCRdb's copy keeps in-frame clones and lacks some. The sample consists of tens of thousands of clones, approximately 90% of them appearing once. The rearrangement uses TRBV23-1 and TRBJ1-1; perhaps TRBD1 as D (6 bases). TRBV23-1 is an ORF for which the function is uncertain. The TCR was taken from an adult with an advanced solid tumor such as melanoma, head and neck, liver or kidney cancer. The sequenced sample was CD4+ or CD8+ T cells sorted from blood, obtained in a trial of the OX40 agonist ivuxolimab. The CDR3 DNA is TGCGCCAGCAGTCGAGGGACACCGTGGGACACTGAAGCTTTCTTT. Translation gives CASSRGTPWDTEAFF.